This T cell receptor beta chain was identified during a study of beta chain features in type 1 diabetes. Of note for this clone: The antigen is not known.

There are 14 residues in the CDR3. Germline CDR1 is LNHDA and CDR2 is SQIVND (reference sequence). V shed 2 bases, J shed 2 bases, and the junction held 2 bases outside the gene matches. Overall study findings and caveats: Reduced insertions and increased deletions marked VDJ junctions in type 1 diabetes patients. Because the template was cDNA, high-expressing cells might be over-represented.

Every isolated RNA sample was fully reverse transcribed, so sequencing captured expressed TCRB transcripts. This table comes from immunoSEQ multiplex PCR, and its TCRdb copy is limited to in-frame clones, with some not included. The table has around 430,000 clones, 30% seen once. Specimen: naive CD4+ T cells from blood. The receptor comes from a man between 18 and 29 years old in good health. The rearrangement joins TRBV19 to TRBJ1-2; the match to TRBD1 covers 7 bases. The DNA of the CDR3 is TGTGCCAGTAGTATACTACAGGGGAACTATGGCTACACCTTC. It codes for CASSILQGNYGYTF.